Relative to its sample, the clone carrying this T cell receptor beta chain is medium-sized. As yet, its antigen is unknown. Each sorted-subset library came from around 1 million CD4+ or CD8+ T cells. 5'RACE generated cDNA with 10-nucleotide random UMIs. TCRdb fed the 5' RACE reads into MiXCR, producing one record per CDR3 protein. The sample records some 18,000 distinct CDR3 sequences, 7.5% being singletons. V shed 4 bases and J shed 6 bases, with 10 bases lying between them. Germline CDR1 SGHDT, CDR2 YYEEEE. The CDR3 loop spans 12 amino acids. The data stem from a study of neurological immune-mediated disorders. Study-wide points: No CDR3 amino acid sequences recurred among expanded clones across subjects, suggesting private repertoires in all groups. Patients with HTLV-1-associated myelopathy had the highest level of TCR clonal expansion, whereas patients with multiple sclerosis had the lowest level, falling beneath the level found in healthy controls.

The TCR originated in a woman aged 25 to 39 with HTLV-1-associated myelopathy (HAM/TSP). The material sequenced was CD8+ T cells from blood. J is TRBJ2-5 and V is TRBV5-6; D gene uncertain. The CDR3 sequence is CASSNNKQTQYF. The CDR3 nucleotides read TGTGCCAGCAGCAACAACAAACAGACCCAGTACTTC.